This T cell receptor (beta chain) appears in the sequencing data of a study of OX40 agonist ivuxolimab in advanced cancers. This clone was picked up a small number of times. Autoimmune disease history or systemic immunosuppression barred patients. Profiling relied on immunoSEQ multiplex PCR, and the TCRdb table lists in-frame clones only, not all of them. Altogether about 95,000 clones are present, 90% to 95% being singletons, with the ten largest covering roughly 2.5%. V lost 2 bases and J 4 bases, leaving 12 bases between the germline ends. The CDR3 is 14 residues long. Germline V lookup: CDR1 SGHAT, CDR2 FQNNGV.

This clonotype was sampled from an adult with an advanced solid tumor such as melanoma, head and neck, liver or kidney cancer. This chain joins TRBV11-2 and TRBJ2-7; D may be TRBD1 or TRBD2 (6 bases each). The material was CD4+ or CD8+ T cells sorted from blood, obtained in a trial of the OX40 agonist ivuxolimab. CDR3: CASSLLQGRYEQYF. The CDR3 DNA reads TGTGCCAGCAGCTTACTTCAGGGGAGGTACGAGCAGTACTTC.